This T cell receptor (beta chain) was recorded in a study of regulatory T cells in long-lasting Graves disease. As for the study in general: The study counted Graves' disease as persistent given over 5 years of antithyroid drugs and positive TSH receptor antibodies.

The time point is: persistent/refractory GD, antithyroid drugs over 5 years with positive TRAb. The TCR library used RNA extracted from PBMCs. Enrollment of patients was through an endocrinology department in Xi'an, China. Libraries of TCR beta came from iRepertoire HTBI primers plus Arm-PCR of CDR3 regions. TCRdb passed the multiplex PCR reads through MiXCR, listing each CDR3 protein once. The profile shows about 470,000 distinct CDR3 sequences, less than 25% of them singletons. The V end was cut by 0 bases, the J end by 6 bases, with 14 bases between. Germline V gene lookup returns CDR1 DFQATT and CDR2 SNEGSKA (reference sequence). The CDR3 runs 15 residues. In this sample, this clonotype turned up a few times. Antigen unknown. Broader study findings: Peripheral blood, not thyroid tissue, was the sole material studied. Results may be inaccurate due to the small sample size.

The sample consisted of peripheral blood mononuclear cells (PBMCs), taken when the disease was refractory, from a patient treated with antithyroid drugs. The clonotype comes from a female donor with Graves disease. The chain employs TRBV20-1 and TRBJ2-2; D might be TRBD2 (6 bases). The CDR3 coding sequence is TGCAGTGCTAGAGATGGAGGGAGGTCCGCCGGGGAGCTGTTTTTT. Encoded protein: CSARDGGRSAGELFF.